This TCR beta chain was identified in a study of T cells after yellow fever vaccination. Across the study: The authors prepared low-cell-number fractions using SMART-Seq v4 Ultra Low Input.

Each CDR3 protein is one row after TCRdb ran MiXCR on the 5' RACE reads. The sample lists 200,000 to 300,000 distinct CDR3 sequences, 10% to 15% occurring once. Germline assignment: CDR1 SNHLY and CDR2 FYNNEI. V was clipped by 6 bases and J by 4 bases, with 15 bases between them. The CDR3 sequence is 15 residues long. The source of this sequence is a man aged 25-45 years who received the YFV17D yellow fever vaccine. This chain links TRBV2 with TRBJ2-2; D possibly matches TRBD1 or TRBD2 (5 bases each). The specimen comprised CD4+ T cells sorted from PBMCs, sampled 45 days after the yellow fever booster vaccination. The CDR3 loop is CASREEGVFTGELFF. The CDR3 nucleotides read TGTGCCAGCAGGGAGGAAGGGGTTTTCACCGGGGAGCTGTTTTTT.